This T cell receptor (beta chain) appears in the sequencing data of a study of blood T cell repertoires in COVID-19. In the study overall: Material from acute and convalescent COVID-19 was sourced from the United States, Italy and Spain. The analysed material was cDNA or gDNA that came from T cells, B-cell-depleted T cells, or PBMCs.

Authors' data handling: Amplifying reference gene primers gave estimates of nucleated cell counts. TCRdb's copy holds only in-frame clones and misses some; the assay was immunoSEQ multiplex PCR. D and trimming come from the DNA, and the V and J calls and clone size come from that table. The profile shows around 190,000 clones, 86% of them singletons. Germline V gene lookup returns CDR1 MNHEY and CDR2 SVGEGT. The germline V and J ends were trimmed by 6 bases and 8 bases, with 25 bases remaining between them. The CDR3 sequence is 16 residues long. Sequenced input: peripheral blood. The receptor was isolated from a man between 65 and 80 years old with active or convalescent COVID-19. This rearrangement joins TRBV6-2 or TRBV6-3 to TRBJ1-1; a weak D match, TRBD1 (6 bases). The CDR3 DNA sequence: TGTGCCAGCAGCCCCCTGGGGGGGGCAATAAGGGAGGAAGCTTTCTTT. As protein: CASSPLGGAIREEAFF.